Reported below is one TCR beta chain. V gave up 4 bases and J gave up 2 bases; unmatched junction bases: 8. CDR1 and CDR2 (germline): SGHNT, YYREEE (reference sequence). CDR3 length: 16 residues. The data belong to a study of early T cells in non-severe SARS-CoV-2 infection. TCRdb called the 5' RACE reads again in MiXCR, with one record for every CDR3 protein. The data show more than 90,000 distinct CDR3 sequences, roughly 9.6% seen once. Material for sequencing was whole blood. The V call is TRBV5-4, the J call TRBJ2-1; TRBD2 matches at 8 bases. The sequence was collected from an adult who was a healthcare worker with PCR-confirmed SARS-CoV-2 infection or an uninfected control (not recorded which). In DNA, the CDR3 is TGTGCCAGCAGCCCAAAACTAGCGGATACCTACAATGAGCAGTTCTTC. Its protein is CASSPKLADTYNEQFF.